This T cell receptor beta chain was obtained from a study of T cell responses to AZD1222 COVID-19 vaccine (dated by TCRdb to about 2021). Context from the whole study: TCR sequencing covered roughly 230 trial participants: 207 given two doses of AZD1222 and 26 given two doses of MenACWY control vaccine. Trial participants were enrolled by age into subgroups of 18-55, 56-69 and 70-plus years, and around 140, 26 and 57 TCR-sequenced participants, respectively, were included in these subgroups. Results the study describes overall, beyond this receptor: Only six AZD1222 recipients were SARS-CoV-2 seropositive at baseline, limiting conclusions about previously exposed vaccinees. Reportedly, almost half of the unique spike-specific TCRs recognized epitopes lying outside the regions that are mutated in the B.1.351 and B.1.1.7 variants. The 56-69-year group was small, and its depth increase did not reach significance, likely because of low power. Because no samples from the day 14 peak response were available, repertoires could be characterized only after the peak T cell response. Spike-specific TCR breadth and depth rose significantly after two AZD1222 doses compared with day 0 and with MenACWY recipients. CD4 TCRs associated with the vaccine covered the entire spike protein, and the dominant responses were in regions 160-218 and 743-854. Participants were mostly white British, with more females than males. The authors suggested clonal diversity may have been underestimated.

The CDR3 regions of human TCRbeta chains were subjected to immunosequencing. Per the original workflow: TCRs in the repertoires were compared against a reference library of SARS-CoV-2-specific TCRs that had been generated with the MIRA antigen-specificity platform. Breadth meant the fraction of unique TCRs that were SARS-CoV-2-associated, whereas depth meant the fraction of total T cells that were SARS-CoV-2-associated. Each spike-specific TCR was assigned to its reactive spike region and to a CD4 or CD8 class using the MIRA data. Log10-transformed breadth and depth values were compared by one-way ANOVA with Sidak's multiple comparisons tests. This immuneACCESS table, as held by TCRdb, lists in-frame sequences with V and J called but not all clones. Of the missing ones, under half trace to an unresolved V gene in checked studies; the others have no known cause. V, J and clone size are those of that table, while D and trimming were read from the DNA. The sample yields tens of thousands of clones; roughly three quarters were counted once. The top ten hold around 20% of the sample.

About this clone: Its cognate antigen has yet to be identified. Qualities for individual bases were not recorded, and no much larger clone is one base off.

The time point label on this specimen signifies: baseline before first vaccination. The treatment or condition label here, explained by the study, means: meningococcal conjugate vaccine given as trial control. Vaccinee samples came from UK trials COV001 and COV002, including a single-blind randomized controlled phase 2/3 trial of AZD1222 (ChAdOx1 nCoV-19) in healthy adults. For TCRbeta chain sequencing, PBMC samples were collected from trial participants at day 0 and at day 28 after the second dose. Including cysteine and phenylalanine, the CDR3 has 15 amino acids. Only CDR3 DNA remains: 45 bases, in frame from the first base. In the germline V gene, CDR1 corresponds to MNHEY and CDR2 to SVGAGI. The junction shows trimming of 8 bases on V and 4 bases on J, and the gene matches do not reach 5 bases of it.

The chain was built from TRBV6-5 and TRBJ2-3, and 14 junction bases match TRBD2. Sequenced here: peripheral blood, sampled on day 0 of MenACWY control vaccination. The origin of this receptor is an adult in good health. For the CDR3, the sequence is CASAEGLAGADTQYF. Here is the DNA: TGTGCCAGCGCAGAGGGACTAGCGGGGGCAGATACGCAGTATTTT.